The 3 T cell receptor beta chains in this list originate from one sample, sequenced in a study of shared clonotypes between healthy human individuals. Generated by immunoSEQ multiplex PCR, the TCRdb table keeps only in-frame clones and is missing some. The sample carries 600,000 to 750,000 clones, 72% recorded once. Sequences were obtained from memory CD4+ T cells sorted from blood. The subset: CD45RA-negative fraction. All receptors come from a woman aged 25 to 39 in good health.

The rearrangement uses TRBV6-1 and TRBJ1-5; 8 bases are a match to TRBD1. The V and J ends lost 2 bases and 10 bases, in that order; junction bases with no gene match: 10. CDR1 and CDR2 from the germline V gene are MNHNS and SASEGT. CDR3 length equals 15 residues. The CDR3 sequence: CASSESRTGLIPQHF. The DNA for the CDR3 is TGTGCCAGCAGTGAAAGTCGGACAGGGTTGATCCCCCAGCATTTT.

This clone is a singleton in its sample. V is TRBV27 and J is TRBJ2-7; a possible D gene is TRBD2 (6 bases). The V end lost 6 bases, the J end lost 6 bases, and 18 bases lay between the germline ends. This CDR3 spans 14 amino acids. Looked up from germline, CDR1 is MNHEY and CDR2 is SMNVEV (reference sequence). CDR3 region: CASSAGWRDAEQYF. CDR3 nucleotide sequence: TGTGCCAGCAGCGCGGGGTGGAGGGACGCCGAGCAGTACTTC.

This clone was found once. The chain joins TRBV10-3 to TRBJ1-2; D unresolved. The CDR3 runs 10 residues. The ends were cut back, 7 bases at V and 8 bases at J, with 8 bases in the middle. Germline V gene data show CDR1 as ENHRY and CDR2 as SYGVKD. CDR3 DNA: TGTGCCATCACCTTTAGGGGCTACACCTTC. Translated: CAITFRGYTF.